Each of the 16 T cell receptor beta chains below was sequenced from the same sample in a study of spatial heterogeneity in lung cancer. Time point noted: sample taken at primary tumor resection. TCRdb re-called the 5' RACE reads through MiXCR, storing one row per CDR3 protein. This sample has nearly 80,000 distinct CDR3 sequences; around 7.3% occur once, and the top ten carry 6.8%. The starting material was PBMCs, obtained at surgery. The receptors here all came from a male donor with early-stage non-small cell lung cancer.

The V call is TRBV27, the J call TRBJ2-7; D is unresolved. This CDR3 contains 14 residues. The V end lost 0 bases, the J end lost 0 bases, and 6 bases lay between the germline ends. The germline V gene encodes CDR1 MNHEY and CDR2 SMNVEV (reference sequence). The CDR3 sequence is CASSLSVSSYEQYF. In nucleotides, the CDR3 is TGTGCCAGCAGTTTATCCGTAAGCTCCTACGAGCAGTACTTC.

This clonotype was seen repeatedly, ten times or more. The genes are TRBV5-6 and TRBJ2-7; D perhaps matches TRBD1 (6 bases). The V end was cut by 4 bases, the J end by 0 bases, with 11 bases between. Germline CDR1 reads SGHDT; CDR2 reads YYEEEE. This CDR3 has 14 residues. CDR3 in amino acids: CASSTRQVSYEQYF. The CDR3 DNA reads TGTGCCAGCAGCACCAGACAGGTCTCCTACGAGCAGTACTTC.

The table lists this clonotype with many counts. This chain uses TRBV3-1 with TRBJ2-7; 8 nucleotides align to TRBD1. The CDR3 runs 18 residues. V trimming: 0 bases; J trimming: 2 bases; junction bases outside the gene matches: 12. CDR1 and CDR2 (germline): LGHDT, YNNKEL (reference sequence). CDR3 sequence: CASSQEGRWTGTAYEQYF. The CDR3 coding sequence is TGTGCCAGCAGCCAAGAGGGTAGATGGACAGGGACAGCCTACGAGCAGTACTTC.

This clonotype has a count of ten or more. The rearrangement joins TRBV7-8 to TRBJ1-1; D call uncertain. This CDR3 comprises 12 residues. With 5 bases removed from V and 7 bases from J, the gap between germline ends came to 11 bases. The germline V gene encodes CDR1 SGHVS and CDR2 FQNEAQ. CDR3: CASSADLNEAFF. The CDR3 DNA sequence: TGTGCCAGCAGCGCCGACTTGAATGAAGCTTTCTTT. Variable domain in full (rest from reference TRBV7-8 and TRBJ1-1): GAGVSQSPRYKVAKRGQDVALRCDPISGHVSLFWYQQALGQGPEFLTYFQNEAQLDKSGLPSDRFFAERPEGSVSTLKIQRTQQEDSAVYLCASSADLNEAFFGQGTRLTVV.

V is TRBV7-2 and J is TRBJ2-3; D may match TRBD1 or TRBD2 (6 bases each). Germline-derived CDR1 and CDR2 are SGHTA and FQGNSA. The V and J ends lost 5 bases and 6 bases respectively, with 21 bases between them. This CDR3 spans 16 amino acids. The CDR3 sequence is CASSPRGLALADTQYF. The CDR3 DNA sequence: TGTGCCAGCAGCCCCCGGGGGCTAGCACTCGCCGATACGCAGTATTTT.

This chain uses TRBV19 with TRBJ1-3; D call uncertain. The CDR3 extends over 13 amino acids. Germline CDR1 and CDR2: LNHDA and SQIVND (reference sequence). V lost 6 bases to trimming and J lost 0 bases, with 6 bases between them. CDR3 loop: CASRTVSGNTIYF. CDR3 nucleotides: TGTGCCAGTAGGACGGTCTCTGGAAACACCATATATTTT.

Many counts were recorded for this clonotype. The V gene is TRBV20-1, the J gene TRBJ2-5; 13 bases fit TRBD2. From germline, CDR1 is DFQATT and CDR2 SNEGSKA (reference sequence). The CDR3 is made up of 15 amino acids. V trimming: 4 bases; J trimming: 4 bases; junction bases outside the gene matches: 6. CDR3 sequence (DNA): TGCAGTGCTACAAAACTAGCGGGAGGGCTAGAGACCCAGTACTTC. Residues: CSATKLAGGLETQYF.

This clonotype was recorded at least ten times. CDR3 in amino acids: CASSQLGMNGYTF. The DNA for the CDR3 is TGCGCCAGCAGCCAGCTAGGGATGAATGGCTACACCTTC. The chain has TRBV4-1 and TRBJ1-2; D is unresolved. Trimming shortened V by 3 bases and J by 6 bases, and 11 bases separated the two germline ends. Germline V lookup: CDR1 MGHRA, CDR2 YSYEKL. The CDR3 sequence is 13 residues long.

There are many counts of this clonotype. This chain joins TRBV20-1 and TRBJ1-6, with D tentatively TRBD1 (6 bases). Trimming left V 6 bases short and J 6 bases short, with 12 bases between. The CDR3 has 13 residues. CDR1 DFQATT and CDR2 SNEGSKA come from the germline V gene (reference sequence). The CDR3 sequence is CSAPGQPNSPLHF. CDR3 coding DNA: TGCAGTGCCCCCGGACAGCCTAATTCACCCCTCCACTTT.

The table lists this clonotype with a few counts. The chain has TRBV4-2 and TRBJ2-2, with TRBD2 identical over 11 bases. CDR3 length: 18 amino acids. The J segment lost 3 bases and the V segment lost 0 bases, leaving 6 bases of the junction unmatched. The germline V gene encodes CDR1 LGHNA and CDR2 YNFKEQ. Here the CDR3 DNA reads TGTGCCAGCAGCCAAGATGGACCTAGCGGGAGGTACACCGGGGAGCTGTTTTTT. It encodes CASSQDGPSGRYTGELFF.

This clonotype came up a few times. Here the CDR3 DNA reads TGTGCCAGCAGCATCGGACTAGCGCCCACCGAGACCCAGTACTTC. This translates into CASSIGLAPTETQYF. The chain is built from TRBV6-2 or TRBV6-3 and TRBJ2-5, with TRBD2 matching over 9 bases. Trimming removed 6 bases from V and 5 bases from J; junction bases left unmatched: 10. From germline, CDR1 is MNHEY and CDR2 SVGEGT. This CDR3 region has 15 residues.

This clonotype has a handful of counts. This chain connects TRBV5-1 to TRBJ2-7, with D hard to call. CDR1 is SGHRS, CDR2 YFSETQ, per germline. The CDR3 runs to 19 residues. V was shortened by 4 bases and J by 0 bases, with 26 bases between the two germline ends. CDR3 protein: CASSPGRMGSRISSYEQYF. CDR3 nucleotides: TGCGCCAGCAGCCCCGGGCGAATGGGAAGCCGAATCTCCTCCTACGAGCAGTACTTC.

This clonotype was detected many times. The V call is TRBV7-9, the J call TRBJ1-2, with D perhaps matching TRBD1 (6 bases). The CDR3 is 14 amino acids. Germline V gene data show CDR1 as SEHNR and CDR2 as FQNEAQ (reference sequence). Trimming stripped 5 bases from V and 7 bases from J, with 17 bases between. This CDR3 reads CASSTNRVYSGYTF. In DNA form, the CDR3 reads TGTGCCAGCAGCACCAACAGGGTATACTCTGGCTACACCTTC.

This clonotype has a count of ten or more. J is TRBJ1-6 and V is TRBV6-6; 7 nucleotides match TRBD1. This CDR3 is built from 16 residues. V was clipped by 5 bases and J by 10 bases; unmatched bases: 14. Germline CDR1 is MNHNY and CDR2 is SVGAGI (reference sequence). CDR3 residues: CASSERQGGILSPLHF. As DNA, the CDR3 is TGTGCCAGCAGTGAACGACAGGGTGGCATTCTGTCACCCCTCCACTTT.

This clonotype has ten or more counts. CDR3 DNA: TGTGCCAGCAGCCACCTCAACGGACAGGGTCTGTTTTTT. Amino acids: CASSHLNGQGLFF. The chain couples TRBV3-1 to TRBJ1-4; 8 positions agree with TRBD1. The ends lost 3 bases at V and 14 bases at J; junction bases unmatched: 8. There are 13 residues in the CDR3. The germline V gene encodes CDR1 LGHDT and CDR2 YNNKEL (reference sequence).

The rearrangement links TRBV20-1 to TRBJ2-5; the match to TRBD2 covers 13 bases. The CDR3 spans 16 residues. Germline CDR1 reads DFQATT; CDR2 reads SNEGSKA (reference sequence). V dropped 0 bases and J dropped 5; count of bases not matched to a gene: 6. This chain's CDR3 is CSARDLTSGRLETQYF. CDR3 coding DNA: TGCAGTGCTAGAGATCTGACTAGCGGGAGGCTGGAGACCCAGTACTTC.